Following are 15 T cell receptor beta chains from one sample sequenced in a study of OX40 agonist ivuxolimab in advanced cancers. Sequencing was performed with immunoSEQ multiplex PCR; in TCRdb, only in-frame clones are kept and a portion is missing. The data show 40,000 to 45,000 clones, roughly 84% seen once. This sample comprised CD4+ or CD8+ T cells sorted from blood, obtained in a trial of the OX40 agonist ivuxolimab. The source is an adult with an advanced solid tumor such as melanoma, head and neck, liver or kidney cancer.

This chain joins TRBV5-1 and TRBJ2-3; D call uncertain. The V end was cut by 1 base, the J end by 6 bases, with 18 bases between. CDR1 is SGHRS, CDR2 YFSETQ, per germline. The CDR3 has 16 amino acids. The chain's CDR3 is CASSLRVVSLGDTQYF. The CDR3 DNA follows: TGCGCCAGCAGCTTGAGGGTTGTATCCCTTGGGGATACGCAGTATTTT.

This clone appeared a few times. The chain joins TRBV9 to TRBJ2-3; D is perhaps TRBD1 or TRBD2 (5 bases each). Germline CDR1 SGDLS, CDR2 YYNGEE. The CDR3 covers 16 residues. V lost 5 bases to trimming and J lost 1 base, with 17 bases between them. The CDR3 region is CASSLLRQGGTDTQYF. The CDR3 nucleotides are TGTGCCAGCAGTCTCCTTAGGCAGGGAGGCACAGATACGCAGTATTTT. Filled out from reference TRBV9 and TRBJ2-3, the complete variable domain reads DSGVTQTPKHLITATGQRVTLRCSPRSGDLSVYWYQQSLDQGLQFLIQYYNGEERAKGNILERFSAQQFPDLHSELNLSSLELGDSALYFCASSLLRQGGTDTQYFGPGTRLTVL.

The V gene is TRBV28, the J gene TRBJ2-5, with D perhaps assigned TRBD1 or TRBD2 (5 bases each). The length of the CDR3 is 14 residues. V lost 7 bases and J 5 bases, leaving 17 bases between the germline ends. Per germline, CDR1 MDHEN and CDR2 SYDVKM. CDR3 in amino acids: CASNVGGTGETQYF. CDR3 DNA sequence: TGTGCCAGCAACGTTGGTGGGACGGGTGAGACCCAGTACTTC.

The gene calls are TRBV7-9 and TRBJ1-1; unclear D gene. The length of the CDR3 is 12 residues. The ends were cut back, 6 bases at V and 4 bases at J, with 9 bases in the middle. The germline V gene encodes CDR1 SEHNR and CDR2 FQNEAQ (reference sequence). CDR3 coding DNA: TGTGCCAGCAGTCAATCGGGCACTGAAGCTTTCTTT. Translating gives CASSQSGTEAFF.

Worth noting for this clone: Other DNA sequences in this sample translate to the same CDR3. The genes are TRBV28 and TRBJ1-5; the match to TRBD1 covers 9 bases. Germline values: CDR1 MDHEN, CDR2 SYDVKM. This CDR3 comprises 15 residues. V shed 5 bases and J 6 bases; nucleotides not matched to a gene: 8. CDR3 loop: CASSPPGQGTQPQHF. Written as DNA, the CDR3 is TGTGCCAGCAGTCCCCCGGGACAGGGAACTCAGCCCCAGCATTTT.

This clone has only a few counts. The V call is TRBV7-9, the J call TRBJ1-5; D possibly corresponds to TRBD1 (6 bases). The CDR3 is made up of 15 amino acids. Trimming cost V 5 bases and J 7 bases, with 18 bases left between them. Germline V gene sequence: CDR1 SEHNR, CDR2 FQNEAQ (reference sequence). As DNA, the CDR3 is TGTGCCAGCAGCCGGGGGGCGGGGTTTGGACAGCCCCAGCATTTT. Its translation: CASSRGAGFGQPQHF.

The rearrangement uses TRBV6-5 and TRBJ2-1; possible D gene TRBD1, 5 bases. V gave up 4 bases and J gave up 6 bases, with 10 bases separating them. The germline gives CDR1 MNHEY, CDR2 SVGAGI. The CDR3 covers 13 residues. CDR3 nucleotides: TGTGCCAGCAGTTCTAGGGGCCTCAATGAGCAGTTCTTC. It yields the protein CASSSRGLNEQFF.

CDR3 sequence (DNA): TGTGCCAGCAGTCAGGGACAGGGTCGGGAGCAGTACTTC. Translating gives CASSQGQGREQYF. The gene calls are TRBV6-5 and TRBJ2-7, with TRBD1 matching 9 bases. The germline V gene encodes CDR1 MNHEY and CDR2 SVGAGI. V lost 5 bases, J lost 7 bases, and 6 bases stayed unmatched. The CDR3 length is 13 residues.

The V call is TRBV18, the J call TRBJ2-1; 9 bases map to TRBD2. J gave up 5 bases and V 2 bases, and 7 bases lay outside the gene matches. The V gene's germline CDR1 is KGHSH and CDR2 LQKENI. This CDR3 spans 16 amino acids. The DNA of the CDR3 is TGTGCCAGCTCACCATTTGGAGCGGGAGGAGACAATGAGCAGTTCTTC. As protein: CASSPFGAGGDNEQFF. Based on the CDR3 plus reference TRBV18 and TRBJ2-1, the full variable domain is NAGVMQNPRHLVRRRGQEARLRCSPMKGHSHVYWYRQLPEEGLKFMVYLQKENIIDESGMPKERFSAEFPKEGPSILRIQQVVRGDSAAYFCASSPFGAGGDNEQFFGPGTRLTVL.

CDR3 in DNA: TGTGCCAGCAGCCCCAGGGTTACTAATGAAAAACTGTTTTTT. It is translated as CASSPRVTNEKLFF. The chain couples TRBV6-5 to TRBJ1-4, with TRBD1 as a possible D gene (5 bases). With 6 bases removed from V and 2 bases from J, the gap between germline ends came to 10 bases. CDR1 is MNHEY and CDR2 is SVGAGI in the germline V gene. This CDR3 comprises 14 residues.

The chain uses TRBV6-1 and TRBJ2-2, with 7 bases lining up with TRBD2. Germline CDR1 MNHNS, CDR2 SASEGT. Trimming removed 6 bases from V and 0 bases from J; junction bases left unmatched: 4. The CDR3 consists of 15 residues. CDR3 nucleotide sequence: TGTGCCAGCAGGACGGGAGGCCCGAACACCGGGGAGCTGTTTTTT. It is translated as CASRTGGPNTGELFF.

The chain couples TRBV28 to TRBJ2-7; tentative D call: TRBD1 (5 bases). The CDR3 sequence is 15 residues long. Trimming removed 3 bases at V and 3 bases at J, with 15 bases between. The germline CDR1 and CDR2 sequences are MDHEN and SYDVKM. The CDR3 protein is CASSFRSTGYYEQYF. The CDR3 nucleotides read TGTGCCAGCAGTTTTCGTTCTACAGGATACTACGAGCAGTACTTC.

The genes are TRBV6-1 and TRBJ2-5; no reliable D call. The J call may be wrong; the DNA end is better matched by TRBJ2-7. There are 13 residues in the CDR3. Germline CDR1 MNHNS, CDR2 SASEGT. In DNA, the CDR3 is TGTGCCAGCAGTGAATACTGGGACTACGAGCAGTACTTC. Amino acids: CASSEYWDYEQYF.

The gene calls are TRBV5-1 and TRBJ2-1; 10 positions agree with TRBD2. Germline trimming cut 3 bases from V and 3 bases from J; bases unmatched to any gene: 9. The germline V gene encodes CDR1 SGHRS and CDR2 YFSETQ. This CDR3 has 17 amino acids. The CDR3 DNA reads as TGCGCCAGCAGCTCCTTATCTAGCGGGAGTATCTACAATGAGCAGTTCTTC. Translated: CASSSLSSGSIYNEQFF. Based on the CDR3 plus reference TRBV5-1 and TRBJ2-1, the full variable domain is KAGVTQTPRYLIKTRGQQVTLSCSPISGHRSVSWYQQTPGQGLQFLFEYFSETQRNKGNFPGRFSGRQFSNSRSEMNVSTLELGDSALYLCASSSLSSGSIYNEQFFGPGTRLTVL.

This clone was recorded once. V is TRBV7-9 and J is TRBJ2-7; D possibly corresponds to TRBD1 (6 bases). CDR3 length: 17 residues. Germline-derived CDR1 and CDR2 are SEHNR and FQNEAQ (reference sequence). V was shortened by 5 bases and J by 5 bases, with 25 bases between the two germline ends. CDR3 sequence reads: CASSRYDDRWKAHEQYF. The DNA for the CDR3 is TGTGCCAGCAGCCGATATGATGACAGGTGGAAAGCCCACGAGCAGTACTTC.